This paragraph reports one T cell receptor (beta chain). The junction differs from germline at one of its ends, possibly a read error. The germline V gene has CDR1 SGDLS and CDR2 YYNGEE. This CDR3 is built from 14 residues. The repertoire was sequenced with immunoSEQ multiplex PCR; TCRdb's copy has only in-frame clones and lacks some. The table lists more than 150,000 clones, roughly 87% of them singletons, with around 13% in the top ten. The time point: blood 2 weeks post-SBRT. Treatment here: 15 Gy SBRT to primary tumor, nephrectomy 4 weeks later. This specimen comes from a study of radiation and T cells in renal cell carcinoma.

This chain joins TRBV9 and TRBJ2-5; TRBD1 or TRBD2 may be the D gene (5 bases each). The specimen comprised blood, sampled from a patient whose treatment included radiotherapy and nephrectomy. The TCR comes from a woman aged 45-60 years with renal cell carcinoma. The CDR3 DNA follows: TGTGCCAGCAACGTATATGGGACCCAAGAGACCCAGTACTTC. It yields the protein CASNVYGTQETQYF.